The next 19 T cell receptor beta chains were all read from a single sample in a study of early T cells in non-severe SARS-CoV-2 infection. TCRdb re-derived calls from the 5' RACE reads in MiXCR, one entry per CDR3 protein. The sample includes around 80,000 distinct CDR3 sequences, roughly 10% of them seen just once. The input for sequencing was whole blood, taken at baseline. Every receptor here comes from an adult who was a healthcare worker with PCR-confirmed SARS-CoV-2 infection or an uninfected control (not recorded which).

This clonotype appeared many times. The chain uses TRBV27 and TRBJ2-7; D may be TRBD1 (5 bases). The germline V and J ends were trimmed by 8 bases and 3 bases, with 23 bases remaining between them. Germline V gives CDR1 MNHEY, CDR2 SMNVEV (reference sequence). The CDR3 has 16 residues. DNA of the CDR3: TGTGCCAGCGGATTTTCCCCCGTCCGACAGCTCTACGAGCAGTACTTC. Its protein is CASGFSPVRQLYEQYF.

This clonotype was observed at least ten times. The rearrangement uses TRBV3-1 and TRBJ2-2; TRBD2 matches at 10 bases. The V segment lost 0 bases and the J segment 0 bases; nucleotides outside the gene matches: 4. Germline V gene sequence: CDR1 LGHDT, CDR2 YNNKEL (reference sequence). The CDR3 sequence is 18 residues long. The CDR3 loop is CASSQDIGLAANTGELFF. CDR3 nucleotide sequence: TGTGCCAGCAGCCAAGATATTGGACTAGCGGCGAACACCGGGGAGCTGTTTTTT.

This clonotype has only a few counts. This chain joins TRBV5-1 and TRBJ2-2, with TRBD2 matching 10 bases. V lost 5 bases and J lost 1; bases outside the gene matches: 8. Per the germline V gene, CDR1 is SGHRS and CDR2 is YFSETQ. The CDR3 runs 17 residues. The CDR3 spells CASSTTSGALNTGELFF. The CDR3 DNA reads TGCGCCAGCAGTACCACTAGCGGGGCCCTGAACACCGGGGAGCTGTTTTTT.

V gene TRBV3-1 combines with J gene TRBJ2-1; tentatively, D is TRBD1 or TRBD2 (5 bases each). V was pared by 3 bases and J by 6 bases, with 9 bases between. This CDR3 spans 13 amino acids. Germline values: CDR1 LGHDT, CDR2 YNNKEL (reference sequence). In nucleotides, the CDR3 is TGTGCCAGCAGCCATGGGACCCTCAATGAGCAGTTCTTC. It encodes CASSHGTLNEQFF.

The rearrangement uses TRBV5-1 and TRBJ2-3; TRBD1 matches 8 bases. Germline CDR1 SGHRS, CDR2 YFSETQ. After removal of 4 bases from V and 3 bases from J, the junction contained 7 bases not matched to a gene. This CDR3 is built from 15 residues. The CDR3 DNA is TGCGCCAGCAGCCCAGGACAGGGCCTTACAGATACGCAGTATTTT. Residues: CASSPGQGLTDTQYF. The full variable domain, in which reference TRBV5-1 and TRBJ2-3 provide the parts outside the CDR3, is KAGVTQTPRYLIKTRGQQVTLSCSPISGHRSVSWYQQTPGQGLQFLFEYFSETQRNKGNFPGRFSGRQFSNSRSEMNVSTLELGDSALYLCASSPGQGLTDTQYFGPGTRLTVL.

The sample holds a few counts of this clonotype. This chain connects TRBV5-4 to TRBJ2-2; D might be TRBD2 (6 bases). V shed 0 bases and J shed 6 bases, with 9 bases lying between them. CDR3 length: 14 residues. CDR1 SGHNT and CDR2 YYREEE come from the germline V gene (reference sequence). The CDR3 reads CASSLAGDPGELFF. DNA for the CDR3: TGTGCCAGCAGCTTGGCGGGAGACCCCGGGGAGCTGTTTTTT.

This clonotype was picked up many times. The CDR3 is CAIRDLSKAATDTQYF. Written as DNA, the CDR3 is TGTGCCATCAGAGATCTATCCAAGGCGGCCACAGATACGCAGTATTTT. The chain is built from TRBV10-3 and TRBJ2-3, with no clear D. Germline V CDR1 and CDR2: ENHRY, SYGVKD. Trimming took 6 bases from V and 2 from J, leaving 18 bases between them. There are 16 residues in the CDR3.

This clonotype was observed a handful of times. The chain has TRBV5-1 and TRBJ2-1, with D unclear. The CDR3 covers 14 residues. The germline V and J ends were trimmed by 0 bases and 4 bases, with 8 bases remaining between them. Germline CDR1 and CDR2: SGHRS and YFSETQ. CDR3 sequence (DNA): TGCGCCAGCAGCTTGGACGCGTTTTACAATGAGCAGTTCTTC. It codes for CASSLDAFYNEQFF.

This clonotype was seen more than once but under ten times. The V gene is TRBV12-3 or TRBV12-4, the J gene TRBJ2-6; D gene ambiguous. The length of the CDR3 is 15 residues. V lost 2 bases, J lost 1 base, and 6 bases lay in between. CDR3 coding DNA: TGTGCCAGCAGTTTAATGGGGTCTGGGGCCAACGTCCTGACTTTC. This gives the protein CASSLMGSGANVLTF.

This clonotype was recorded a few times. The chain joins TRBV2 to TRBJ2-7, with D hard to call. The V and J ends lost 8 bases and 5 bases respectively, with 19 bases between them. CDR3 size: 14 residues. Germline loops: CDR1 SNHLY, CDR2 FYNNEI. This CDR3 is CASGRLGRGDEQYF. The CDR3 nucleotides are TGTGCCAGCGGACGATTAGGGCGAGGAGACGAGCAGTACTTC.

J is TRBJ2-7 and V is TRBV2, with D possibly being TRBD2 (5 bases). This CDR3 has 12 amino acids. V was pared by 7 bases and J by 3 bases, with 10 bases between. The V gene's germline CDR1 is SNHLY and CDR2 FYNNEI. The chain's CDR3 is CASNLANYEQYF. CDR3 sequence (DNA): TGTGCCAGCAACCTAGCCAACTACGAGCAGTACTTC.

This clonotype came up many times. As DNA, the CDR3 is TGTGCCAGCAGCATCTACTACAATGAGCAGTTCTTC. It is translated as CASSIYYNEQFF. The V gene is TRBV7-8, the J gene TRBJ2-1; D ambiguous. There are 12 residues in the CDR3. CDR1 and CDR2 (germline): SGHVS, FQNEAQ. V lost 5 bases and J 3 bases, leaving 5 bases between the germline ends.

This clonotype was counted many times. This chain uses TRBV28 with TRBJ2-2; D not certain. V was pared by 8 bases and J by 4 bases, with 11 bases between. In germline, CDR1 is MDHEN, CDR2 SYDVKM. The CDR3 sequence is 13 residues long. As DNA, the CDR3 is TGTGCCAGCGGAGACCACCGCACCGGGGAGCTGTTTTTT. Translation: CASGDHRTGELFF. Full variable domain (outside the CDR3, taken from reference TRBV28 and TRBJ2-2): DVKVTQSSRYLVKRTGEKVFLECVQDMDHENMFWYRQDPGLGLRLIYFSYDVKMKEKGDIPEGYSVSREKKERFSLILESASTNQTSMYLCASGDHRTGELFFGEGSRLTVL.

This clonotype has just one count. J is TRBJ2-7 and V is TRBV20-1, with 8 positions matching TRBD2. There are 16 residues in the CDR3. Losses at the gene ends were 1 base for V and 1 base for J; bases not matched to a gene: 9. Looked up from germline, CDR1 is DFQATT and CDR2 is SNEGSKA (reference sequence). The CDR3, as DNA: TGCAGTGCTAGAGGATTAATTAGCGGGGATTCCTACGAGCAGTACTTC. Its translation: CSARGLISGDSYEQYF.

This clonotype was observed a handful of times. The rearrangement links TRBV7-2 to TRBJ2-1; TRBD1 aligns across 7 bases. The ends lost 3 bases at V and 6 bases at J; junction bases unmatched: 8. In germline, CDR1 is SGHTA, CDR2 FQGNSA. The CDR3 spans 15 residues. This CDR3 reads CASSFDRVRGNEQFF. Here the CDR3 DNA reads TGTGCCAGCAGCTTCGACAGGGTCCGGGGCAATGAGCAGTTCTTC.

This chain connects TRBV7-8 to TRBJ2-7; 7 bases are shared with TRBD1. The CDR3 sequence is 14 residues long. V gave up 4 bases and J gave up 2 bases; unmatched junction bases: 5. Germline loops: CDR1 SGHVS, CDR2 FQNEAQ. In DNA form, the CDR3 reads TGTGCCAGCAGCTCCCAGACAGGGCCCTACGAGCAGTACTTC. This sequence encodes CASSSQTGPYEQYF. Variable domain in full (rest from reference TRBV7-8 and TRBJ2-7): GAGVSQSPRYKVAKRGQDVALRCDPISGHVSLFWYQQALGQGPEFLTYFQNEAQLDKSGLPSDRFFAERPEGSVSTLKIQRTQQEDSAVYLCASSSQTGPYEQYFGPGTRLTVT.

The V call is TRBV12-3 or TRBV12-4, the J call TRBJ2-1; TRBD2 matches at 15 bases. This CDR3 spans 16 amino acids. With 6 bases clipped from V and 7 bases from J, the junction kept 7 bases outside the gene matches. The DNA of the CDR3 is TGTGCCAGCAGCTGGGGACTAGCGGGAGGAACTAATGAGCAGTTCTTC. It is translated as CASSWGLAGGTNEQFF.

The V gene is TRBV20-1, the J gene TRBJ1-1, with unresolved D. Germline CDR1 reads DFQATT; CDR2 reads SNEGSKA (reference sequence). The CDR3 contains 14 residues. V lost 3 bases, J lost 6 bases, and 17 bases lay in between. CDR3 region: CSARSDRMKSEAFF. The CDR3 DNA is TGCAGTGCTAGGAGTGACCGGATGAAGTCTGAAGCTTTCTTT.

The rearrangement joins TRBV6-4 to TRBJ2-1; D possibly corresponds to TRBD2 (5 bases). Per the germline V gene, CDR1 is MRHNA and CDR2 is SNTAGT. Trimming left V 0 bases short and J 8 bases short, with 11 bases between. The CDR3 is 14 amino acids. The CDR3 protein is CASSDSRDSDEQFF. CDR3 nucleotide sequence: TGTGCCAGCAGTGACTCCCGGGATAGCGATGAGCAGTTCTTC.